This TCR beta chain was recovered during a study of cytomegalovirus exposure and HLA in healthy donors. CDR1 and CDR2 from the germline V gene are LNHNV and YYDKDF (reference sequence). The V gene lost 1 base and the J gene lost 6 bases, with 10 bases spanning the gap. This CDR3 is 14 amino acids long. General study results and limits: There were reportedly fewer N-insertions in an Asian-associated ancestry cluster than the roughly 700-donor mean, in a later analysis. According to the study, about 180 TCR beta chains were cytomegalovirus-associated.

This clone was found a few times. The target antigen is unknown. With 60 Vbeta and 13 Jbeta primers, the PCR was carried out. Original processing notes: In a later analysis, the count reached some 83 million unique TCR beta chains, with about 12 million shared. Produced via immunoSEQ multiplex PCR; TCRdb's table is partial and in-frame only. V and J calls and clone size follow that table, whereas D and trimming were derived from the DNA. The sample consists of about 200,000 clones, around three quarters of them appearing once. This sequence joins TRBV15 and TRBJ2-1; maybe TRBD1 (6 bases). The specimen sequenced was PBMCs. The clonotype comes from a woman younger than 45 in good health and CMV-seropositive. CDR3 protein: CATSRVTQGNEQFF. CDR3 in DNA: TGTGCCACCAGCAGAGTCACACAGGGCAATGAGCAGTTCTTC.